A single sample is the source of the 11 T cell receptor beta chains below, sequenced in a study of cytomegalovirus exposure and HLA in healthy donors (TCRdb year 2017). To prepare the library, the immunoSEQ multiplex PCR assay was applied. The multiplex PCR relied on a mix of 60 forward primers for TCR Vbeta segments and 13 reverse primers for TCR Jbeta segments. TCRdb stores this immuneACCESS table with in-frame sequences only. Part of the clones is absent; in the studies checked, under half of the shortfall reflects unresolved V genes, and no reason is known for the rest. In all, the sample holds approximately 120,000 clones, and about 83% of those were seen once. Clones ranked in the top ten supply roughly 3.6% of the sample. The sample consisted of PBMCs. Receptors were obtained from a man aged 30 to 45 in good health and CMV-seronegative.

Here the CDR3 reads CASSPRDRHTGELFF. As DNA, the CDR3 is TGCGCCAGCAGCCCCCGGGACAGACACACCGGGGAGCTGTTTTTT. V and J are TRBV4-1 and TRBJ2-2; TRBD1 matches at 7 bases. The CDR3 runs 15 residues. In germline, CDR1 is MGHRA, CDR2 YSYEKL. Germline trimming cut 4 bases from V and 3 bases from J; bases unmatched to any gene: 5.

A single count supports this clone. The V gene is TRBV9, the J gene TRBJ2-2; D gene uncertain. The CDR3 sequence is 12 residues long. The V end was cut by 2 bases, the J end by 3 bases, with 2 bases between. The germline V gene has CDR1 SGDLS and CDR2 YYNGEE. As DNA, the CDR3 is TGTGCCAGCAGCGTCGACACCGGGGAGCTGTTTTTT. This encodes CASSVDTGELFF.

The chain couples TRBV10-3 to TRBJ1-2, with D hard to call. The CDR3 is 13 residues long. Between the trimmed V and J ends, which lost 8 bases and 4 bases, there was a span of 14 bases. Germline V gene sequence: CDR1 ENHRY, CDR2 SYGVKD. CDR3 sequence (DNA): TGTGCCATCTGGGAGAGTATGCCCTATGGCTACACCTTC. This codes for CAIWESMPYGYTF.

This clone was seen more than once but under ten times. The chain combines TRBV5-6 with TRBJ1-4; 8 nucleotides line up with TRBD1. The CDR3 is 16 amino acids. Trimming at V came to 3 bases and at J to 0 bases, leaving 4 bases not matched to a gene. Germline V gene data show CDR1 as SGHDT and CDR2 as YYEEEE. The CDR3 DNA follows: TGTGCCAGCAGCTCTAGGACAGGGCCAACTAATGAAAAACTGTTTTTT. Residues: CASSSRTGPTNEKLFF.

The rearrangement joins TRBV28 to TRBJ1-1; weak D call: TRBD1 (5 bases). The CDR3 spans 14 residues. The germline CDR1 and CDR2 sequences are MDHEN and SYDVKM. The germline V and J ends were trimmed by 5 bases and 3 bases, with 13 bases remaining between them. CDR3 nucleotides: TGTGCCAGCAGTGGGGGAGGACAACACACTGAAGCTTTCTTT. Its translation: CASSGGGQHTEAFF.

The chain carries TRBV4-3 and TRBJ1-3; TRBD1 matches at 9 bases. Germline V gives CDR1 LGHNA, CDR2 YSLEER. Trimming took 1 base from V and 4 from J; bases not matched to a gene: 5. CDR3 size: 16 residues. The CDR3 DNA sequence: TGCGCCAGCAGCCAAGGATCCGGGACAGGGGGAAACACCATATATTTT. It codes for CASSQGSGTGGNTIYF.

The CDR3, as DNA: TGTGCCAGCAACAACGGGACAGCTCACTCCTACGAGCAGTACTTC. The encoded protein is CASNNGTAHSYEQYF. The chain combines TRBV9 with TRBJ2-7; 7 bases are a match to TRBD1. The V gene's germline CDR1 is SGDLS and CDR2 YYNGEE. This CDR3 is 15 amino acids long. V lost 6 bases to trimming and J lost 0 bases; unmatched junction nucleotides: 9.

The gene calls are TRBV5-4 and TRBJ2-7; the D gene is possibly TRBD2 (6 bases). V lost 3 bases to trimming and J lost 1 base, with 11 bases between them. CDR1 and CDR2 (germline): SGHNT, YYREEE (reference sequence). This CDR3 spans 14 amino acids. CDR3 nucleotide sequence: TGTGCCAGCAGCTCGGCGGGGTCTTCCTACGAGCAGTACTTC. This codes for CASSSAGSSYEQYF.

This clone was seen more than once but under ten times. The V gene is TRBV30, the J gene TRBJ1-1, with 8 bases matching TRBD1. CDR3 length: 15 residues. Germline assignment: CDR1 GTSNPN and CDR2 SVGIG (reference sequence). Trimming removed 4 bases from V and 6 bases from J; junction bases left unmatched: 13. The CDR3, as DNA: TGTGCCTGGAATCAGTTACAGGGGGTAGGGGCTGAAGCTTTCTTT. It yields the protein CAWNQLQGVGAEAFF.

This clone has only a few counts. The chain links TRBV10-3 to TRBJ1-3; D may be TRBD1 (5 bases). The V gene's germline CDR1 is ENHRY and CDR2 SYGVKD. CDR3 length: 14 amino acids. V dropped 7 bases and J dropped 4 bases, with 14 bases sitting between them. CDR3 nucleotides: TGTGCCATCATGGGGGAGGGAACAGGAAACACCATATATTTT. Amino acids: CAIMGEGTGNTIYF.

This clone turned up a few times. The chain couples TRBV9 to TRBJ2-7; D is perhaps TRBD2 (7 bases). V lost 4 bases and J lost 6, with 20 bases in between. Germline assignment: CDR1 SGDLS and CDR2 YYNGEE. The CDR3 totals 15 residues. DNA for the CDR3: TGTGCCAGCAGCCCCGAAGGGGGGGCGCTTCGCGAGCAGTACTTC. Its protein is CASSPEGGALREQYF.